This T cell receptor beta chain emerged from a study of blood T cell repertoires in COVID-19. As for the study in general: Sources were T cells, B-cell-depleted T cells, or PBMCs; the material itself was cDNA or gDNA.

Donors were grouped by their self-reported clinical history. Germline CDR1 is MNHEY and CDR2 is SVGEGT. This CDR3 contains 12 residues. V was trimmed by 5 bases and J by 7 bases, leaving 11 bases between them. Clones were sequenced by immunoSEQ multiplex PCR, and TCRdb holds only the in-frame ones, with some missing. The sample contains 150,000 to 200,000 clones, 78% of which appear only once. The sequenced material came from PBMCs or T cells enriched from blood (not recorded which). The TCR comes from a woman between 45 and 65 years old who had recovered from COVID-19. The chain has TRBV6-2 or TRBV6-3 and TRBJ2-5; D gene uncertain. The CDR3 DNA sequence: TGTGCCAGCAGTCCCCCTTCGGGGACCCAGTACTTC. This translates into CASSPPSGTQYF.